The T cell receptor beta chain described here comes from a study of CD8+ T cells in alopecia areata. Whole-study findings and limits: Affected scalp, especially in alopecia totalis/universalis, had a higher clonality than normal scalp did.

As to this clone: No antigen is known for it.

The germline V gene has CDR1 SQVTM and CDR2 ANQGSEA. V was clipped by 0 bases and J by 2 bases, with 11 bases between them. The CDR3 is 14 amino acids. Cell sorting was applied to PBMCs, and CD4+ and CD8+ T cells were collected. TCR sequencing used cDNA made by reverse transcription of extracted RNA. Produced via immunoSEQ multiplex PCR; TCRdb's table is partial and in-frame only. The sample holds roughly 64,000 clones; around 40% are singletons and the top ten take 51%. The sequence was obtained from a human donor with alopecia areata. V gene TRBV29-1 combines with J gene TRBJ2-7; D assignment may be TRBD1 or TRBD2 (5 bases each). The sequenced sample was NKG2D-low CD8+ T cells sorted from blood. CDR3 DNA sequence: TGCAGCGTTGAAGATCTGGGGGATCCCTACGAGCAGTACTTC. This codes for CSVEDLGDPYEQYF.